This T cell receptor beta chain is drawn from a study of radiotherapy plus CTLA-4 blockade in lung cancer (dated by TCRdb to the late 2010s). Background on the whole study: Objective responses were observed in 18% of enrolled patients, and disease control was achieved in approximately 32%. The full study reports these points: The strongest predictors of response were reported to be early dynamic shifts in blood T cell clones along with a rise in serum interferon-beta following radiation. TCR clones derived from tumors expanded in peripheral blood after treatment with radiotherapy and ipilimumab.

The study tested focal radiation therapy combined with CTLA-4 blockade (ipilimumab) in patients with chemo-refractory metastatic non-small-cell lung cancer. CDR1 and CDR2, looked up from the germline V gene (reference sequence), are SEHNR and FQNEAQ. V drops 5 bases and J drops 4 bases, leaving 3 bases in between. The CDR3 runs 11 residues from the cysteine to the phenylalanine. Only the CDR3 region is kept as DNA, spanning 33 bases read in frame from base 1. This clone was detected a few times. Its antigen is unknown. No quality values exist for individual bases; no much larger clone is one base distant. Library creation used the immunoSEQ multiplex PCR assay. TCRdb holds this immuneACCESS table with in-frame rearrangements only. Some clones are missing; in checked studies, unresolved V genes explain under half, and the rest has no known cause. A total of fewer than 70,000 clones appear in this sample, around 80% of them only once. The top ten clonotypes cover over 7.5% of the sample.

In this chain, TRBV7-9 is recombined with TRBJ2-1; no confident D gene assignment can be made. Source: peripheral blood, taken from a patient treated with radiotherapy plus ipilimumab. This TCR was sampled from a human donor with non-small cell lung cancer who had a complete response to radiotherapy plus ipilimumab. The CDR3 loop reads CASSPYNEQFF. At the DNA level, the sequence is TGTGCCAGCAGCCCGTACAATGAGCAGTTCTTC.